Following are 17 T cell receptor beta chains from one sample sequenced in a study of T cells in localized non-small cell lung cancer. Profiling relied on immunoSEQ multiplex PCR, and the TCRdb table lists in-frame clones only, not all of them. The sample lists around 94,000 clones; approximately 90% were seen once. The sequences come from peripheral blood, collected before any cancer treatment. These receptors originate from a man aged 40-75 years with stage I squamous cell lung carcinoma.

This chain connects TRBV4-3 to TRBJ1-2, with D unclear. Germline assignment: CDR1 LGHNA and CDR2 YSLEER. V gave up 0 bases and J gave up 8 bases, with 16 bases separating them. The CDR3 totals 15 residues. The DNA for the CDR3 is TGCGCCAGCAGCCAAGAAGAGAACCGAGGAAGGGGCTACACCTTC. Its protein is CASSQEENRGRGYTF.

CDR3 sequence: CSGQGNTEAFF. The CDR3, as DNA: TGCAGCGGACAGGGGAACACTGAAGCTTTCTTT. This chain connects TRBV29-1 to TRBJ1-1; TRBD1 matches 7 bases. V shed 7 bases and J 1 base; nucleotides not matched to a gene: 0. This CDR3 contains 11 residues. The germline CDR1 and CDR2 sequences are SQVTM and ANQGSEA.

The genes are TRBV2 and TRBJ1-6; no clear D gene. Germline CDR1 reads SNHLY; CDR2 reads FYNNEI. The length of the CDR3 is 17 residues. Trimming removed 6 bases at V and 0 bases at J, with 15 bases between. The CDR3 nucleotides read TGTGCCAGCAGGGGTCAGTTCATCAGCTCCTATAATTCACCCCTCCACTTT. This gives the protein CASRGQFISSYNSPLHF.

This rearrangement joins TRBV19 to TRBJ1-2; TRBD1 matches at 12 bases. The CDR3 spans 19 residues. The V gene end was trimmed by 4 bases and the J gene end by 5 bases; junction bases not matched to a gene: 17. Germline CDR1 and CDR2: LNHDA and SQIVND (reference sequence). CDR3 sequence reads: CASSTLEEGQGASGYGYTF. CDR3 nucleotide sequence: TGTGCCAGTAGTACCCTCGAAGAGGGACAGGGGGCAAGTGGTTATGGCTACACCTTC.

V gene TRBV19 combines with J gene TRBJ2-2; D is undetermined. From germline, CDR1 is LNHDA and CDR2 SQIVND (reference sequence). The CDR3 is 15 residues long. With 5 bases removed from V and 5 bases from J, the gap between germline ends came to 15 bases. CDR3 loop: CASSLGRLGTGELFF. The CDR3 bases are TGTGCCAGTAGTCTTGGACGTCTTGGGACCGGGGAGCTGTTTTTT.

Here the CDR3 DNA reads TGTGCCAGCAGCGTCCAACAGGGGGCAGGAGATACGCAGTATTTT. This gives the protein CASSVQQGAGDTQYF. This chain links TRBV9 with TRBJ2-3, with 9 nucleotides matching TRBD1. Germline loops: CDR1 SGDLS, CDR2 YYNGEE. After removal of 2 bases from V and 5 bases from J, the junction contained 6 bases not matched to a gene. This CDR3 comprises 15 residues.

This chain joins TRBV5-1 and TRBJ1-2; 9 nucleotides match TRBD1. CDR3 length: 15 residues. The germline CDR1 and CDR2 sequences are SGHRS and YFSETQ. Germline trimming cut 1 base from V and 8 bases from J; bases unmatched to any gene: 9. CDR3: CASSLPGTGKNGYTF. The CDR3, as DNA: TGCGCCAGCAGCTTGCCCGGGACAGGGAAAAACGGCTACACCTTC. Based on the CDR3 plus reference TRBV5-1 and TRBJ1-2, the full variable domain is KAGVTQTPRYLIKTRGQQVTLSCSPISGHRSVSWYQQTPGQGLQFLFEYFSETQRNKGNFPGRFSGRQFSNSRSEMNVSTLELGDSALYLCASSLPGTGKNGYTFGSGTRLTVV.

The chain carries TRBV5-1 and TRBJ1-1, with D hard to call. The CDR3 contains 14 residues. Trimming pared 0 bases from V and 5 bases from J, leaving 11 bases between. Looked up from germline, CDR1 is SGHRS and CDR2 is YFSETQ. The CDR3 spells CASSLESRATEAFF. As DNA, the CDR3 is TGCGCCAGCAGCTTGGAGTCCAGAGCGACTGAAGCTTTCTTT.

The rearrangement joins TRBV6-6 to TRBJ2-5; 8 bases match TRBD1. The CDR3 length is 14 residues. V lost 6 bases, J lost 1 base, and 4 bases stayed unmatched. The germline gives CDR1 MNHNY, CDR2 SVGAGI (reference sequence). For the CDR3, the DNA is TGTGCCAGCAGACATACAGGGGGCCAAGAGACCCAGTACTTC. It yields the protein CASRHTGGQETQYF.

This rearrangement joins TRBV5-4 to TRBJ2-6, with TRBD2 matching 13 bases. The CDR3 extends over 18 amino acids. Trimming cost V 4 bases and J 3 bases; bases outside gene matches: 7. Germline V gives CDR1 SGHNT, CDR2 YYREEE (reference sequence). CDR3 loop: CASSLRTSGGRGANVLTF. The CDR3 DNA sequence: TGTGCCAGCAGCCTTAGGACTAGCGGGGGTCGTGGGGCCAACGTCCTGACTTTC.

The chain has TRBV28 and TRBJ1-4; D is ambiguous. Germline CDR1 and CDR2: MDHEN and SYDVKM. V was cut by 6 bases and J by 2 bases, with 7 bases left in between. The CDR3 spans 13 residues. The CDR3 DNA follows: TGTGCCAGCAGGCGGGCGACTAATGAAAAACTGTTTTTT. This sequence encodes CASRRATNEKLFF.

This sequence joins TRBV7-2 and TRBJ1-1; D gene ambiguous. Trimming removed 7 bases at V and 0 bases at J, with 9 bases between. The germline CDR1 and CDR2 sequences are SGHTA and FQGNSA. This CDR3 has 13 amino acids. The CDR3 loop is CASMLHMNTEAFF. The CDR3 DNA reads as TGTGCCAGCATGCTCCACATGAACACTGAAGCTTTCTTT.

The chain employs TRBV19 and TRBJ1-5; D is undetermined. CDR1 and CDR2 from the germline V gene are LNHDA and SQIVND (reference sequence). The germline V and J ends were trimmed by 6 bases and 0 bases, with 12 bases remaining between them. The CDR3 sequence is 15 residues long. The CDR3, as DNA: TGTGCCAGTAGACGGACGCAGGTTAGCAATCAGCCCCAGCATTTT. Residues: CASRRTQVSNQPQHF.

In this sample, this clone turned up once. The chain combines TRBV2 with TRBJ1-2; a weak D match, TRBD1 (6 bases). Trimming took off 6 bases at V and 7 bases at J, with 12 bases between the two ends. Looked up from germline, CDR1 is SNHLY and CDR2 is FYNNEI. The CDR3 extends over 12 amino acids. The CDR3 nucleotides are TGTGCCAGCAGGGTCACCAGGGGTGGCTACACCTTC. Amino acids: CASRVTRGGYTF.

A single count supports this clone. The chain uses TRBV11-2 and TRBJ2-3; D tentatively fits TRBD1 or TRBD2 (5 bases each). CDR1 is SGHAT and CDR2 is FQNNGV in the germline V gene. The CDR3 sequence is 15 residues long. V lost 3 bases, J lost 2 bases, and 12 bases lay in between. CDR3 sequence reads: CASSFAGTTTDTQYF. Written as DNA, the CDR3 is TGTGCCAGCAGCTTCGCCGGGACCACCACAGATACGCAGTATTTT.

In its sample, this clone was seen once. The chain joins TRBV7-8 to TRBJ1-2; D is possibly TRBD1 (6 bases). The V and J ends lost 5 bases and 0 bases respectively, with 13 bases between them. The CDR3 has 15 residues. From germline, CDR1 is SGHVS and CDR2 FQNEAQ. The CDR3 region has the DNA TGTGCCAGCAGCAAACAGGGTCCAGCTAACTATGGCTACACCTTC. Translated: CASSKQGPANYGYTF.

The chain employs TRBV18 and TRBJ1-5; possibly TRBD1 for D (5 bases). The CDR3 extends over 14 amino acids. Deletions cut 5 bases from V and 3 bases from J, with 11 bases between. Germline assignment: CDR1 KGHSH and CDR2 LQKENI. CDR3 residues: CASSGDQNNQPQHF. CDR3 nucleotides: TGTGCCAGCTCAGGGGACCAGAACAATCAGCCCCAGCATTTT.